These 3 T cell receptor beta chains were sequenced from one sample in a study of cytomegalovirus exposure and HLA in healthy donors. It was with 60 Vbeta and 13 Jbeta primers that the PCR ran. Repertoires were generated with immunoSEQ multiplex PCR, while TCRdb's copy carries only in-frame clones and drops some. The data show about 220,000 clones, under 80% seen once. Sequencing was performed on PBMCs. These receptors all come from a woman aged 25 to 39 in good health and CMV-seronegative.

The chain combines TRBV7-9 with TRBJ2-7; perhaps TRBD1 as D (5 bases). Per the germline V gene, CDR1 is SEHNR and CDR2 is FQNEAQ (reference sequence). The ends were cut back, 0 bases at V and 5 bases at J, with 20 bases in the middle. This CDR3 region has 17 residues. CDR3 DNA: TGTGCCAGCAGCTTAGCACGGGCAGGGTTACGTCCCCACGAGCAGTACTTC. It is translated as CASSLARAGLRPHEQYF.

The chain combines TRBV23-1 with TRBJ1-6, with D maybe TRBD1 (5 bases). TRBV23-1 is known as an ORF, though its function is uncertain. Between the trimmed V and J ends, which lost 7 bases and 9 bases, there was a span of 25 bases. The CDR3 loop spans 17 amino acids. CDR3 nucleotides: TGCGCCAGCATCTCACGCGATGGGGCAGGTAGTAGTTCACCCCTCCACTTT. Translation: CASISRDGAGSSSPLHF.

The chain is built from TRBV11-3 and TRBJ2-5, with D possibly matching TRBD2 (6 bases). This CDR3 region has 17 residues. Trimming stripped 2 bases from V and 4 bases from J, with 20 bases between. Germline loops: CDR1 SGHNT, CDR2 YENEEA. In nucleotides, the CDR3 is TGTGCCAGCAGCTTAAAGCTCTCCGGGGGACTTGGAGAGACCCAGTACTTC. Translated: CASSLKLSGGLGETQYF. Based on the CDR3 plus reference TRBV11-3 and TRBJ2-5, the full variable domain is EAGVVQSPRYKIIEKKQPVAFWCNPISGHNTLYWYLQNLGQGPELLIRYENEEAVDDSQLPKDRFSAERLKGVDSTLKIQPAELGDSAVYLCASSLKLSGGLGETQYFGPGTRLLVL.